This T cell receptor (beta chain) was sequenced in a study of technical replicates of blood from a few donors. This CDR3 comprises 13 residues. V was clipped by 5 bases and J by 0 bases, with 7 bases between them. From germline, CDR1 is SGHTA and CDR2 FQGTGA. Profiling relied on immunoSEQ multiplex PCR, and the TCRdb table lists in-frame clones only, not all of them. The data show 70,000 to 90,000 clones, around 90% seen once. The sample consisted of T cells isolated from PBMCs. V usage is TRBV7-3 and J usage is TRBJ2-5; tentatively, D is TRBD2 (5 bases). This clonotype was sampled from a human donor in good health. For the CDR3, the DNA is TGTGCCAGCAGCCGAGGGAACCAAGAGACCCAGTACTTC. Amino acids: CASSRGNQETQYF.